The present T cell receptor beta chain was sequenced within a study of regulatory T cells in long-lasting Graves disease. Study as a whole: Those with persistent Graves' disease had received antithyroid drugs for over 5 years with positive TSH receptor antibodies.

Time point here: persistent/refractory GD, antithyroid drugs over 5 years with positive TRAb. There was RNA extracted from PBMCs, and the TCR library was made from it. From an endocrinology department in Xi'an, China, came the patients. Library construction for TCR beta used iRepertoire HTBI primers and Arm-PCR of CDR3 regions. TCRdb used MiXCR to reprocess the multiplex PCR reads, holding one entry per CDR3 protein. The top ten hold around 40% of the sample, which has over 650,000 distinct CDR3 sequences, around 30% seen once. Study-level findings and limits: Sample size was small, which may have lowered accuracy.

Trimming cost V 0 bases and J 1 base, with 6 bases left between them. This CDR3 spans 14 amino acids. Germline loops: CDR1 LNHNV, CDR2 YYDKDF (reference sequence). This clonotype was counted a few times. The antigen is unknown. The V gene is TRBV15, the J gene TRBJ1-1; D gene ambiguous. The sequences come from peripheral blood mononuclear cells (PBMCs), collected when the disease was refractory, from a patient treated with antithyroid drugs. The TCR comes from a female donor with Graves disease. The CDR3 loop is CATSRDSGNTEAFF. The CDR3 DNA sequence: TGTGCCACCAGCAGAGATTCAGGGAACACTGAAGCTTTCTTT.